This T cell receptor (beta chain) came from a study of T-cell memory formation after mild COVID-19 (dated by TCRdb to the early 2020s). Study-wide context: TCR sequence clusters from the two donors were found to be largely donor specific. Longitudinal TCRalpha and TCRbeta repertoire sequencing tracked T-cell clones expanding and contracting after mild COVID-19 in a couple of donors. The cohort comprised two young, previously healthy adult volunteers, one female and one male.

What the study reported, not specific to this receptor: Contracting CD4+ clones were located mainly in the CM and EM memory subsets, whereas CD8+ clones were found to be enriched in EMRA. From day 15 to 85, contracting clones showed balanced CD4/CD8 phenotypes, whereas a second wave of clones that expanded from day 15 to 37 leaned towards CD4+. SARS-CoV-2 specificity of the second-wave clones peaking on day 37 was not confirmed. Only a couple of mild cases were covered by the study, and larger cohorts that include severe cases with pre-infection samples were considered necessary. The detection of some responding clones in pre-infection memory suggests that pre-existing cross-reactive memory T cells joined the SARS-CoV-2 response.

For sequencing, an Illumina NovaSeq 6000 was employed. TCRalpha and TCRbeta cDNA libraries were constructed by 5'RACE with constant-segment primers, with sample barcodes and unique molecular identifiers being introduced. Trizol reagent was used to extract RNA from every sample. Libraries were amplified in two PCR steps, with a second sample barcode and Illumina TruSeq adapters added in the second step. Sequencing of libraries was performed on an Illumina NovaSeq with 2 x 150 bp paired-end reads. On the study's bioinformatics: Reads were demultiplexed and collapsed into UMI-guided consensus sequences with migec v1.2.7. With mixcr v2.1.11, UMI consensuses were aligned to TRA and TRB V and J templates and assembled into clonotypes. Clonotypes were classified as expanded or contracted when called significant by both edgeR and NoisET, with noise models trained on biological replicates. edgeR calls used a false discovery rate-adjusted p below 0.01 and a log2 fold-change threshold of 1. As an exploratory analysis of dynamics, PCA with hierarchical clustering was applied to max-normalized trajectories of the 1000 most abundant clonotypes. Separately sequenced CD4+ and CD8+ repertoires were used to assign a CD4 or CD8 phenotype to each responding clone. The raw public reads went through TCRdb reprocessing: fastp at Q25, MiXCR clone calling, in-frame beta chains kept. One record per CDR3 amino acid sequence lists the most common genes and DNA. TCRdb's processing, not the study's, gives the V and J calls here. The sample table shows approximately 400,000 distinct CDR3 sequences, and roughly 17% are seen once. The ten largest clones capture roughly a fifth of the sample.

There are a few counts of this clonotype. There is no known antigen for this receptor. Per-base qualities were not stored, and no clone one base away is much larger. CDR1 DFQATT and CDR2 SNEGSKA were looked up in the germline V gene (reference sequence). The germline ends are 8 bases apart after V is trimmed by 4 bases and J by 5 bases. The CDR3 holds 12 amino acids from the cysteine to the phenylalanine. The retained sequence is limited to the CDR3, 36 bases, with the frame set at the first base. Ficoll-Paque density gradient centrifugation was used to isolate PBMCs. Sequenced material: PBMCs or a T cell subset sorted from them (not recorded which). The source is a man aged 18 to 35 who had mild COVID-19 (a few samples of this study predate the infection). The sample titles of this study are shuffled in the database, so cell type and time point are left out; the donor was told from shared clones. In this chain, TRBV20-1 is recombined with TRBJ1-4; no D gene call is confident. The DNA is as follows: TGCAGTGCTATTGAGATAAATGAAAAACTGTTTTTT. Its protein is CSAIEINEKLFF.